This T cell receptor beta chain was recovered during a study of blood T cell repertoires in COVID-19. Turning to the study itself: The United States, Italy and Spain were the sources of the acute and convalescent COVID-19 samples.

Germline values: CDR1 MNHNY, CDR2 SVGAGI (reference sequence). This CDR3 has 13 residues. V lost 4 bases to trimming and J lost 3 bases, with 9 bases between them. In the original processing: Estimates of nucleated cell counts were drawn from the amplification of reference gene primers. Assay used: immunoSEQ multiplex PCR; TCRdb lists only in-frame clones, some missing. V and J calls and clone size follow that table, whereas D and trimming were derived from the DNA. The table includes 280,000 or so clones, 88% detected once. This TCR came from a man aged 18 to 30 with active or convalescent COVID-19. Sample: peripheral blood. J is TRBJ1-1 and V is TRBV6-6; weak D call: TRBD1 (6 bases). In DNA, the CDR3 is TGTGCCAGCAGTTTCCCAGGGGACACTGAAGCTTTCTTT. The encoded protein is CASSFPGDTEAFF.